The TCR beta chain described here comes from a study of CXCR3-negative and CXCR3-positive naive CD8 T cells (dated by TCRdb to about 2019). Concerning the study at large: In total, 110 million to 150 million TRB reads were obtained, corresponding to roughly 1.5 +/- 0.3 million reads per library. The diversity and physicochemical repertoire analyses included around 10 donors pooled from two independent experiments. For the TRBV-TRBJ cluster analysis, the naive subsets came from roughly 5 donors, while the memory cells came from 3 donors.

For each CD8+ T cell subset, flow sorting was done in triplicate, and 300,000 or so cells per subset went directly into RLT lysis buffer. Naive CD8+ T cells were defined stringently as CD45RO-CCR7+CD27+CD95- to exclude memory contaminants. Using standard density gradient centrifugation, peripheral blood mononuclear cells were isolated from buffy coats. Naive CXCR3-negative and CXCR3-positive CD8+ T cells were flow-sorted using a FACSAria III. An RNeasy Mini Kit was used to extract total RNA from the sorted cells. TCRdb records NextSeq 550 as the sequencer. The Human TCR Profiling Kit (MiLaboratory) was used to make UMI-labeled 5' RACE TRB cDNA libraries. cDNA synthesis used the entire amount of extracted RNA, and PCR amplification then used the entire amount of cDNA produced. The libraries were made side by side, with each library going through the same number of PCR cycles. The study's processing was this. With a minimum of two reads required per UMI, MIGEC and MiXCR pulled out about 50,000 +/- 10,000 unique UMI-labeled TRB cDNA molecules from each library. An average of 40,000 +/- 10,000 functional in-frame TRB CDR3 nucleotide clonotypes without stop codons was found per library. After each sample was downsampled to 5000 UMI-labeled TRB molecules, VDJtools was used to calculate diversity metrics such as normalized Shannon-Wiener and Chao1. Clonotype-size-weighted physicochemical properties of the central five CDR3 residues (interaction energy, strength, volume and Kidera factor 4) were computed in VDJtools. TCRdb reprocessed the reads into one record per CDR3 protein sequence, lacking DNA. Here the V and J calls rest on TCRdb's processing, not on the authors' analysis. The sample's own table lists about 85,000 distinct CDR3 sequences. Less than 0.85% of the sample is held by the ten biggest clonotypes.

Broader findings and caveats from the paper: Because surface CD5, which is linked to self-reactivity in mice, was comparable between the naive subsets, TCR interaction strength was also inferred from the physicochemical properties of TRB CDR3s. CXCR3 expression partially decreased after cryopreservation, so most assays used freshly isolated PBMCs. Comparably high repertoire diversity was found in both naive subsets, whereas much lower repertoire diversity was found in memory CD8+ T cells. Within the same donor, TRBV-TRBJ usage looked similar between naive CXCR3-negative and CXCR3-positive cells, but memory cells had distinct patterns. TRB CDR3s from CXCR3-positive naive cells showed higher hydrophobicity (lower Kidera factor 4), lower energy, and higher strength and volume indices than CXCR3-negative naive cells.

On this clonotype itself: The clone's antigen remains unknown.

From a lookup of the germline V gene (reference sequence), CDR1 and CDR2 are MNHEY and SMNVEV. The CDR3 has 14 amino acids, counting the end cysteine and phenylalanine. No coding sequence is recorded. The V and J genes are TRBV27 and TRBJ2-7; TCRdb's D call, TRBD1, is unchecked because there is no DNA. The TCR comes from a human donor in good health. Some clones in this sample may be carry-over from other donors' samples. Sequenced input: naive CXCR3+ CD8+ T cells from blood. The cell subset or site label for this specimen denotes: CD45RO-CCR7+CD27+CD95- naive CD8+ T cells expressing CXCR3 (TNR3+). The CDR3 corresponds to CASSIISGDGEQYF.